This T cell receptor (beta chain) was captured in a study of a mutant IDH1 vaccine in newly diagnosed glioma (dated by TCRdb to 2020 to 2022). Study-wide context: Across visits V03 through V10, patients got a total of eight vaccinations, given in weeks 1, 3, 5, 7, 11, 15, 19 and 23. Vaccination was initiated 4-6 weeks after radiotherapy alone, or concurrently with temozolomide cycles in the chemotherapy-containing groups. The approximately 32 treated patients were approximately 60% male and 37.5% female, with a mean age of around 40 years. Before enrollment, most patients had been given radiochemotherapy with temozolomide as standard therapy, while the rest had received either radiotherapy alone or temozolomide alone. Peripheral blood was drawn at six visits: V03 (baseline), V05, V07, V10, V12 and V13. Longitudinal TCRB deep sequencing was performed for fewer than 30 treated patients wherever samples were available for exploratory analyses.

The time point label, read with the paper, signifies: week 5, during vaccination. Each vaccine dose was 300 ug of a 20-mer mutant IDH1 peptide in Montanide, given subcutaneously with topical imiquimod. All donors had newly diagnosed IDH1-mutant astrocytomas of WHO grade 3 or 4 that showed loss of nuclear ATRX. The samples were drawn from NOA16, a multicentre, single-arm, open-label phase I trial in Germany that tested a mutant IDH1 peptide vaccine in humans for the first time. Genomic DNA for TCRB sequencing was extracted from EDTA blood using the DNeasy Blood and Tissue Kit. Remarks on this clone: What this receptor recognizes is not known. Base qualities are not at hand, and no much larger clone is one base apart.

Libraries were made using the immunoSEQ multiplex PCR assay. Following the manufacturer's protocol, the hsTCRB Kit was used to amplify rearranged TCR beta chain sequences. An Illumina MiSeq was used to sequence the TCRB libraries. The source study handled its data this way. The kit vendor's proprietary platform handled demultiplexing, trimming and gene mapping. The source is immuneACCESS, and TCRdb retained only in-frame sequences with V and J called. Part of the clones is not carried over; for the studies checked, unresolved V genes explain less than half of this, and the remainder is unexplained. V and J calls and clone size are given by that table; D and trimming were obtained from the DNA. The sample yields tens of thousands of clones; 70% to 90% were counted once. The ten top clones hold around 3.4% of the sample. Summary of the overall study and its limitations: According to the authors, sample limitations meant that analyses of patient blood samples could not be reproduced. PBMC samples for TCRB deep sequencing were selected based on availability. Changes in the top peripheral T cell clonotypes picked up by TCRB sequencing did not appear to be linked to pseudoprogression. Vaccine-induced immune responses across multiple MHC alleles were detected in 90% to 95% of patients.

The input for sequencing was PBMCs, taken from a glioma patient whose treatment included an IDH1 peptide vaccine. The source is a young man with glioma.

In nucleotides, the sequence is TGTGCCAGCTCACCACGGCAAGGGGAAAGTGAAAAACTGTTTTTT. It specifies CASSPRQGESEKLFF. The sequence joins TRBV18 to TRBJ1-4, and possibly TRBD1, on 5 matching bases. V drops 1 base and J drops 7 bases, leaving 13 bases in between. Taken from the germline V gene, the CDR1 and CDR2 loops are KGHSH and LQKENI. The CDR3 spans 15 residues, from the cysteine through the phenylalanine. Just CDR3 DNA is preserved here, 45 bases in frame from base 1.